The text below deals with one TCR beta chain. This specimen belongs to a study of shared clonotypes between healthy human individuals. Naivety among CD8 cells was defined by CD45RO negativity and positive CCR7 selection, thereby excluding terminally differentiated effector memory CD45RA+ cells. Libraries were prepared by immunoSEQ multiplex PCR; TCRdb keeps only in-frame clonotypes and omits some of them. The sample contains around 620,000 clones, approximately 96% of which appear only once. This CDR3 is built from 16 residues. In germline, CDR1 is MNHEY, CDR2 SMNVEV (reference sequence). This TCR came from a woman aged 30 to 39 in good health. The V and J genes are TRBV27 and TRBJ2-5, with 9 bases fitting TRBD1. The end of the DNA aligns better with TRBJ2-7, so the J call may be wrong. Sequences were obtained from naive CD8+ T cells sorted from blood. The CDR3 reads CASSSGPGQGRYEQYF. In nucleotides, the CDR3 is TGTGCCAGCAGTTCTGGACCGGGACAGGGACGGTACGAGCAGTACTTC.